The entry below gives a single T cell receptor beta chain sequence along with its context. The antigen remains undetermined. The V end lost 2 bases, the J end lost 7 bases, and 9 bases lay between the germline ends. The CDR3 is made up of 13 amino acids. The germline V gene has CDR1 SGHTA and CDR2 FQGNSA. This specimen comes from a study of T cells in Graves' hyperthyroidism and ophthalmopathy. Study-level findings and limits: Ophthalmopathy was predicted by the model a median of about 6.7 months ahead of onset.

PBMCs were obtained from 7.5 to 10 ml fresh peripheral blood. RNA transcripts provided the source from which TCR beta CDR3 regions were amplified. HTBI primers were used for first-round RT-PCR of the TCR CDR3. TCRdb itself ran the multiplex PCR reads through MiXCR, one entry per CDR3 protein. The sample holds hundreds of thousands of distinct CDR3 sequences; approximately 40% are singletons and the top ten take approximately 8.7%. The source of this sequence is a man aged 18 to 29 with Graves' hyperthyroidism. The chain joins TRBV7-2 to TRBJ1-5; D not resolved. Sequencing was carried out using blood. The CDR3: CASSLSSLQPQHF. The CDR3, as DNA: TGTGCCAGCAGCTTATCGTCGCTCCAGCCCCAGCATTTT.